The 17 T cell receptor beta chains below were found in one sample sequenced in a study of blood T cell repertoires in COVID-19. Here immunoSEQ multiplex PCR was the method, and the copy in TCRdb shows in-frame clones only, minus some. Among roughly 220,000 clones listed, about 80% were seen once. The source material was PBMCs or T cells enriched from blood (not recorded which). All receptors come from a middle-aged man who had recovered from COVID-19.

This sequence joins TRBV6-4 and TRBJ2-5; 14 nucleotides match TRBD2. V lost 10 bases and J lost 3; bases outside the gene matches: 4. In germline, CDR1 is MRHNA, CDR2 SNTAGT. The CDR3 contains 14 residues. The CDR3 DNA reads as TGTGCCACCACGGGACTAGCGGGAGAAGAGACCCAGTACTTC. Its protein is CATTGLAGEETQYF.

This chain connects TRBV6-5 to TRBJ1-2; D gene unclear. The CDR3 sequence is 15 residues long. The ends were cut back, 0 bases at V and 0 bases at J, with 8 bases in the middle. Looked up from germline, CDR1 is MNHEY and CDR2 is SVGAGI. As DNA, the CDR3 is TGTGCCAGCAGTTACTCTGTAGGAGCTAACTATGGCTACACCTTC. It encodes CASSYSVGANYGYTF.

A few counts support this clone. The chain uses TRBV4-3 and TRBJ1-1; D might be TRBD1 (5 bases). Trimming stripped 0 bases from V and 8 bases from J, with 13 bases between. The CDR3 sequence is 14 residues long. Per germline, CDR1 LGHNA and CDR2 YSLEER. This CDR3 is CASSQDKRGGEAFF. As DNA, the CDR3 is TGCGCCAGCAGCCAAGATAAGCGCGGGGGAGAAGCTTTCTTT.

This clone has at least ten counts. The chain couples TRBV7-8 to TRBJ2-2, with 10 bases that match TRBD2. CDR3 length: 17 amino acids. Germline V gene lookup returns CDR1 SGHVS and CDR2 FQNEAQ. J was trimmed by 2 bases and V by 5 bases; bases with no gene match: 8. CDR3 residues: CASSPWSSGGNTGELFF. In nucleotides, the CDR3 is TGTGCCAGCAGCCCCTGGTCTAGCGGGGGTAACACCGGGGAGCTGTTTTTT.

In DNA, the CDR3 is TGTGCCACCAGGGGGACAGGAAAGGAGAACACTGAAGCTTTCTTT. Translating it yields CATRGTGKENTEAFF. The chain couples TRBV24-1 to TRBJ1-1, with 8 bases that match TRBD1. Germline V gene lookup returns CDR1 KGHDR and CDR2 SFDVKD. Germline trimming cut 7 bases from V and 1 base from J; bases unmatched to any gene: 7. The CDR3 has 15 residues.

V and J are TRBV23-1 and TRBJ2-3; 9 bases line up with TRBD1. TRBV23-1 is assigned to the ORF class and has an uncertain function. The CDR3 has 18 amino acids. V was clipped by 2 bases and J by 2 bases; unmatched bases: 11. The chain's CDR3 is CASSQPDRGFCDTDTQYF. CDR3 sequence (DNA): TGCGCCAGCAGTCAACCAGACAGGGGGTTCTGCGACACAGATACGCAGTATTTT.

This clone has just a few counts. The genes are TRBV5-5 and TRBJ1-1; 8 bases fit TRBD1. Germline V CDR1 and CDR2: SGHKS, YYEKEE (reference sequence). With 5 bases clipped from V and 4 bases from J, the junction kept 10 bases outside the gene matches. This CDR3 is 15 amino acids long. The CDR3 sequence is CASSSTGGYGTEAFF. CDR3 bases: TGTGCCAGCAGTTCTACAGGGGGGTACGGCACTGAAGCTTTCTTT.

This chain's CDR3 is CASAQNYNEQFF. In DNA, the CDR3 is TGTGCCAGCGCACAGAACTACAATGAGCAGTTCTTC. This sequence joins TRBV28 and TRBJ2-1; D remains ambiguous. CDR1 and CDR2 (germline): MDHEN, SYDVKM. The germline V and J ends were trimmed by 8 bases and 3 bases, with 8 bases remaining between them. This CDR3 comprises 12 residues.

This rearrangement joins TRBV12-3 or TRBV12-4 to TRBJ2-3; unclear D gene. With 3 bases removed from V and 4 bases from J, the gap between germline ends came to 5 bases. The CDR3 contains 12 residues. CDR3 bases: TGTGCCAGCAGTTTCGGAGCAGATACGCAGTATTTT. Its translation is CASSFGADTQYF.

The chain has TRBV18 and TRBJ2-1, with TRBD2 identical over 10 bases. Losses at the gene ends were 7 bases for V and 6 bases for J; bases not matched to a gene: 3. CDR3 length: 13 residues. Looked up from germline, CDR1 is KGHSH and CDR2 is LQKENI. The CDR3: CASLRLAGNEQFF. The DNA for the CDR3 is TGTGCCAGCTTACGACTAGCGGGCAATGAGCAGTTCTTC.

This rearrangement joins TRBV13 to TRBJ2-7; D uncertain. V lost 4 bases and J lost 4, with 14 bases in between. Germline loops: CDR1 PRHDT, CDR2 FYEKMQ (reference sequence). This CDR3 has 14 amino acids. The CDR3, as DNA: TGTGCCAGCAGCTCCCGCCCTCTAAATTACGAGCAGTACTTC. This sequence encodes CASSSRPLNYEQYF.

The genes are TRBV24-1 and TRBJ1-3; weak D call: TRBD1 (6 bases). The CDR3 loop spans 13 amino acids. V was shortened by 8 bases and J by 9 bases, with 16 bases between the two germline ends. Germline lookup yields CDR1 KGHDR and CDR2 SFDVKD. CDR3 loop: CATKGQLRVTIYF. The CDR3, as DNA: TGTGCCACCAAGGGACAACTGAGAGTCACCATATATTTT.

The V and J genes are TRBV18 and TRBJ2-1, with 9 bases aligning to TRBD2. The CDR3 consists of 16 residues. The V and J ends lost 2 bases and 1 base, in that order; junction bases with no gene match: 3. Germline V gene lookup returns CDR1 KGHSH and CDR2 LQKENI. The CDR3 protein is CASSPRSGGSYNEQFF. In nucleotides, the CDR3 is TGTGCCAGCTCACCAAGGAGCGGGGGGTCCTACAATGAGCAGTTCTTC.

This clone has at least ten counts. The V and J genes are TRBV2 and TRBJ2-1; no clear D gene. The CDR3 loop spans 11 amino acids. With 9 bases removed from V and 4 bases from J, the gap between germline ends came to 7 bases. CDR1 SNHLY and CDR2 FYNNEI come from the germline V gene. The CDR3 reads CASTEYNEQFF. The CDR3 coding sequence is TGTGCCAGTACAGAATACAATGAGCAGTTCTTC.

V is TRBV7-3 and J is TRBJ1-1; D perhaps matches TRBD1 (6 bases). The length of the CDR3 is 13 residues. The ends were cut back, 5 bases at V and 1 base at J, with 8 bases in the middle. Per the germline V gene, CDR1 is SGHTA and CDR2 is FQGTGA. CDR3 nucleotide sequence: TGTGCCAGCAGCCGACAGGAGAACACTGAAGCTTTCTTT. It encodes CASSRQENTEAFF.

This clone was counted a few times. J is TRBJ1-2 and V is TRBV7-9, with 7 positions matching TRBD1. This CDR3 is built from 14 residues. Germline V gene data show CDR1 as SEHNR and CDR2 as FQNEAQ (reference sequence). V lost 5 bases to trimming and J lost 3 bases; unmatched junction nucleotides: 6. The CDR3 sequence: CASSHGTDDYGYTF. The CDR3 DNA reads TGTGCCAGCAGCCACGGGACAGACGACTATGGCTACACCTTC.

The J gene is TRBJ2-7, the V gene TRBV5-4, with 8 bases matching TRBD2. Germline-derived CDR1 and CDR2 are SGHNT and YYREEE (reference sequence). This CDR3 is 15 amino acids long. The ends lost 1 base at V and 6 bases at J; junction bases unmatched: 9. The DNA of the CDR3 is TGTGCCAGCAGCTTGTCGGGGGGGGCCGTTGGCGAGCAGTACTTC. Protein: CASSLSGGAVGEQYF.